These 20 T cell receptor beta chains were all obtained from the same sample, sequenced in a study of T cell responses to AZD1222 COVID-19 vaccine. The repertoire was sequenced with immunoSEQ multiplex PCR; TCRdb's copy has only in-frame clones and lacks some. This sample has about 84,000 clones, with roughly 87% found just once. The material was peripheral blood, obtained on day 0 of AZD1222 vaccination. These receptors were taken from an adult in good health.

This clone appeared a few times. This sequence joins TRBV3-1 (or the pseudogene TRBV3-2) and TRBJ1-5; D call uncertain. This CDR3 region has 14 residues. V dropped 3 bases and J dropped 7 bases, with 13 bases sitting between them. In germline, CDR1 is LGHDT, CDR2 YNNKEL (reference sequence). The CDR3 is CASSHFPERQPQHF. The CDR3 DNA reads TGTGCCAGCAGCCATTTTCCGGAGCGACAGCCCCAGCATTTT.

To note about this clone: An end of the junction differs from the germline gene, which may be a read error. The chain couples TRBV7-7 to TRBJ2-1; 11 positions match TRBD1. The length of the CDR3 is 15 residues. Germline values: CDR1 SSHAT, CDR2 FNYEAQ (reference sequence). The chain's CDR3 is CASSLLGQGEAEQFF. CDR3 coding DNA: TGTGCTAGCAGCTTATTGGGACAGGGGGAGGCTGAGCAGTTCTTC.

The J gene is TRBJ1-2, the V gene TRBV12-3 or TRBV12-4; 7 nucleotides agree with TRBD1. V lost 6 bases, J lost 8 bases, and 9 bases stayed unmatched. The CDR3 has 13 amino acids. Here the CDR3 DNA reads TGTGCCAGCAGAGACAGGGAGGTGCGGGGCTACACCTTC. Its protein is CASRDREVRGYTF.

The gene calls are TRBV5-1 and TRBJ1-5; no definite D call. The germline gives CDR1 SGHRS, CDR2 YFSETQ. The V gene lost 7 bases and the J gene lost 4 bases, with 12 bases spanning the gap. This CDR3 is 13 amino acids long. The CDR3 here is CASRPEVNQPQHF. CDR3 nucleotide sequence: TGCGCCAGCCGCCCCGAGGTGAATCAGCCCCAGCATTTT.

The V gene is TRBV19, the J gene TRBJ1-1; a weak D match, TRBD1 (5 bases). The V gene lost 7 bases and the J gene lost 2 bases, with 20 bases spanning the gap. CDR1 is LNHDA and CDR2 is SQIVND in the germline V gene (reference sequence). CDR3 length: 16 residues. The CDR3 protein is CASKTGGRQQNTEAFF. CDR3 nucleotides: TGTGCCAGTAAAACCGGGGGTCGCCAGCAAAACACTGAAGCTTTCTTT.

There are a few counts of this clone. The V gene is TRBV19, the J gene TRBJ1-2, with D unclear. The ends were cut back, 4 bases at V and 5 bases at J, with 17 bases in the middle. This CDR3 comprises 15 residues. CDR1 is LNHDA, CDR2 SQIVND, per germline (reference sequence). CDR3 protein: CASSTNWGTIYGYTF. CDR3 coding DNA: TGTGCCAGTAGTACTAACTGGGGTACTATTTATGGCTACACCTTC. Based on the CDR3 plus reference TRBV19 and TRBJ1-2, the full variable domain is DGGITQSPKYLFRKEGQNVTLSCEQNLNHDAMYWYRQDPGQGLRLIYYSQIVNDFQKGDIAEGYSVSREKKESFPLTVTSAQKNPTAFYLCASSTNWGTIYGYTFGSGTRLTVV.

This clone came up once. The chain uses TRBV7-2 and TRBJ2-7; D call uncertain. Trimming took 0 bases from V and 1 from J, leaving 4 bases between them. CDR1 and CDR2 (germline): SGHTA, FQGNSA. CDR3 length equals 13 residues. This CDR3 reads CASSLAVSYEQYF. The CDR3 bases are TGTGCCAGCAGCTTAGCAGTTTCCTACGAGCAGTACTTC.

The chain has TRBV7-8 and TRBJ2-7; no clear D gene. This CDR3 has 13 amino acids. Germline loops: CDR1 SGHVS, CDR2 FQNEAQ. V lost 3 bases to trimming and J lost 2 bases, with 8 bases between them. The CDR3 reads CASSLIPAYEQYF. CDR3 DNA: TGTGCCAGCAGCTTGATCCCGGCCTACGAGCAGTACTTC.

The CDR3: CASFTGGNTEAFF. The CDR3 DNA follows: TGTGCCAGCTTCACAGGGGGCAACACTGAAGCTTTCTTT. This chain uses TRBV18 with TRBJ1-1; 9 bases align to TRBD1. The CDR3 is 13 amino acids. Germline CDR1 reads KGHSH; CDR2 reads LQKENI. The V and J ends lost 7 bases and 2 bases, in that order; junction bases with no gene match: 2.

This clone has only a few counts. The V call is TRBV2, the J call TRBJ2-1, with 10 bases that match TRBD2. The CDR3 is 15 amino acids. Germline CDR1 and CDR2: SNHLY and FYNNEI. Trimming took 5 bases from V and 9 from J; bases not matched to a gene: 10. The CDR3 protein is CASSLAGELASEQFF. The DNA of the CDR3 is TGTGCCAGCAGTCTAGCGGGAGAGTTAGCGAGTGAGCAGTTCTTC.

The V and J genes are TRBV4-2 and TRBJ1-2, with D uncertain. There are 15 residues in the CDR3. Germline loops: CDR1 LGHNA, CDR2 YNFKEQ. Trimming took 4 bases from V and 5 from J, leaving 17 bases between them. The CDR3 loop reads CASSPNLDGVYGYTF. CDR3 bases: TGTGCCAGCAGCCCAAATCTCGACGGAGTTTATGGCTACACCTTC.

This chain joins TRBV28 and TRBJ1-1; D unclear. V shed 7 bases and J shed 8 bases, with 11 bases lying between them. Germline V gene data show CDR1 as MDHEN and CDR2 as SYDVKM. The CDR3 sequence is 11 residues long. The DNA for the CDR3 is TGTGCCAGCACCGCTTCAGGAGAAGCTTTCTTT. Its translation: CASTASGEAFF. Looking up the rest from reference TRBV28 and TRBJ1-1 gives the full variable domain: DVKVTQSSRYLVKRTGEKVFLECVQDMDHENMFWYRQDPGLGLRLIYFSYDVKMKEKGDIPEGYSVSREKKERFSLILESASTNQTSMYLCASTASGEAFFGQGTRLTVV.

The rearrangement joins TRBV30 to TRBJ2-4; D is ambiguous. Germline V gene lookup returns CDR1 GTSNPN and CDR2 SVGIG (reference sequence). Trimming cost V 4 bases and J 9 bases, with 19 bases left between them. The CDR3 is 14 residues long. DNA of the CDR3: TGTGCCTGGAACCCATTTGGTGGTAATGGCATTCAGTACTTC. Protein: CAWNPFGGNGIQYF.

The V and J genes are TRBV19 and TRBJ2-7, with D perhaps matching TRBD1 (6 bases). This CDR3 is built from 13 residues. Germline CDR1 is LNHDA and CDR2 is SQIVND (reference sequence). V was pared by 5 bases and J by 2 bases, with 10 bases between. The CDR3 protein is CASSPGHPYEQYF. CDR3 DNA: TGTGCCAGTAGTCCGGGACACCCCTACGAGCAGTACTTC.

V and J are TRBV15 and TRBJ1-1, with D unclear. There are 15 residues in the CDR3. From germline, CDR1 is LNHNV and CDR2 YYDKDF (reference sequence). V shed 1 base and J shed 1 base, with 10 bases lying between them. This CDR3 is CATSRVEVPNTEAFF. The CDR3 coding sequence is TGTGCCACCAGCAGAGTAGAGGTACCGAACACTGAAGCTTTCTTT.

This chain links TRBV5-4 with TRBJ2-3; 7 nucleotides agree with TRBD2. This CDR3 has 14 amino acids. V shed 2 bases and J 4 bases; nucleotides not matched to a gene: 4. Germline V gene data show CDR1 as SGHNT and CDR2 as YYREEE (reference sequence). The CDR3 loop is CASSLSGTADTQYF. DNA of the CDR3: TGTGCCAGCAGCTTAAGCGGGACGGCAGATACGCAGTATTTT.

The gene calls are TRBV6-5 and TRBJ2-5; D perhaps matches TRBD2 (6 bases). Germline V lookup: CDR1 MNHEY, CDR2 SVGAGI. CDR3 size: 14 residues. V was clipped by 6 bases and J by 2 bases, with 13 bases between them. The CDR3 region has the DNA TGTGCCAGCAGACCCGGAGGAGGGCAAGAGACCCAGTACTTC. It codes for CASRPGGGQETQYF.

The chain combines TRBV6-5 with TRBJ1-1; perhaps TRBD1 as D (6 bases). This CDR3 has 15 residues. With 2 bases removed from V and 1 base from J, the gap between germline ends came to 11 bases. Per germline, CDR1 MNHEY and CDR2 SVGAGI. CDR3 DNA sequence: TGTGCCAGCAGTTACGTGAGGACAGCGAACACTGAAGCTTTCTTT. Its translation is CASSYVRTANTEAFF.

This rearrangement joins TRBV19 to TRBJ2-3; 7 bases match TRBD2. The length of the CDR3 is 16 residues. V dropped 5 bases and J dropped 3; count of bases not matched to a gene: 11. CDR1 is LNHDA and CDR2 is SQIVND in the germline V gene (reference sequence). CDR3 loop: CASSPLGGGLTDTQYF. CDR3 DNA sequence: TGTGCCAGTAGTCCCTTGGGGGGAGGGCTGACAGATACGCAGTATTTT. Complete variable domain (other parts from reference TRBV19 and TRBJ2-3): DGGITQSPKYLFRKEGQNVTLSCEQNLNHDAMYWYRQDPGQGLRLIYYSQIVNDFQKGDIAEGYSVSREKKESFPLTVTSAQKNPTAFYLCASSPLGGGLTDTQYFGPGTRLTVL.

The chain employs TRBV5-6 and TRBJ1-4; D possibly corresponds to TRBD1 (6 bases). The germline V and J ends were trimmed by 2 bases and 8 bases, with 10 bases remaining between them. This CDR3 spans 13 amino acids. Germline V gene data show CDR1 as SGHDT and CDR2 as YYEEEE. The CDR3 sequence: CASSLRQGEKLFF. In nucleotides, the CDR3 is TGTGCCAGCAGCTTAAGGCAGGGGGAAAAACTGTTTTTT.